One and the same sample provided the 17 T cell receptor beta chains below, sequenced in a study of CD8 T cells in Susac syndrome (dated by TCRdb to the late 2010s). The method was the immunoSEQ multiplex PCR assay. RNA was extracted with the RNeasy kit and roughly 0.45 to 1 ug was reverse transcribed using random hexamers. TCRdb trimmed public reads at Q25 via fastp, called clones via MiXCR and kept in-frame beta chains. Every distinct CDR3 protein forms one entry, paired with its most common genes and DNA. This sample has more than 55,000 distinct CDR3 sequences in its table, and around 96% of those were observed once. Jointly, the top ten make up 0.11% of the sample. The sample comprised CD4+ T cells from PBMCs. The receptors stem from a human donor with multiple sclerosis.

V usage is TRBV27 and J usage is TRBJ1-5; the D gene is possibly TRBD1 (5 bases). This CDR3 spans 13 amino acids. Per the germline V gene, CDR1 is MNHEY and CDR2 is SMNVEV (reference sequence). V lost 6 bases, J lost 8 bases, and 14 bases lay in between. CDR3 bases: TGTGCCAGCAGCTGGCGGGGGTTGGAGCCCCAGCATTTT. Translated: CASSWRGLEPQHF.

The V gene is TRBV5-1, the J gene TRBJ1-1; D gene unclear. The V and J ends lost 2 bases and 0 bases respectively, with 5 bases between them. Per germline, CDR1 SGHRS and CDR2 YFSETQ. CDR3 length: 13 residues. The CDR3 region is CASSLLLNTEAFF. In DNA form, the CDR3 reads TGCGCCAGCAGCTTACTATTGAACACTGAAGCTTTCTTT.

This chain uses TRBV20-1 with TRBJ1-2; 9 nucleotides match TRBD1. Germline assignment: CDR1 DFQATT and CDR2 SNEGSKA (reference sequence). J gave up 4 bases and V 7 bases, and 13 bases lay outside the gene matches. CDR3 length equals 15 residues. The CDR3 sequence: CSVIRPGQGGYGYTF. In DNA, the CDR3 is TGCAGTGTCATACGACCGGGACAGGGCGGCTATGGCTACACCTTC.

V usage is TRBV6-5 and J usage is TRBJ1-3; D ambiguous. The CDR3 is 13 amino acids. From germline, CDR1 is MNHEY and CDR2 SVGAGI. V lost 7 bases and J lost 0, with 7 bases in between. CDR3 region: CASKRNSGNTIYF. DNA of the CDR3: TGTGCCAGCAAGAGGAACTCTGGAAACACCATATATTTT.

The J gene is TRBJ1-1, the V gene TRBV7-8, with unresolved D. Germline V gives CDR1 SGHVS, CDR2 FQNEAQ. Trimming removed 3 bases at V and 1 base at J, with 15 bases between. The CDR3 totals 16 residues. The CDR3 nucleotides are TGTGCCAGCAGCTTGAGTCGGCAAAATCGGAACACTGAAGCTTTCTTT. This sequence encodes CASSLSRQNRNTEAFF.

This rearrangement joins TRBV11-1 to TRBJ2-2, with 13 bases that match TRBD2. The CDR3 loop spans 17 amino acids. V shed 4 bases and J 0 bases; nucleotides not matched to a gene: 2. Germline V gene sequence: CDR1 SGHAT, CDR2 FQDESV (reference sequence). The chain's CDR3 is CASSWTSGGTNTGELFF. The CDR3 coding sequence is TGTGCCAGCAGCTGGACTAGCGGGGGCACGAACACCGGGGAGCTGTTTTTT.

V and J are TRBV5-1 and TRBJ2-7, with D perhaps matching TRBD2 (6 bases). The V gene's germline CDR1 is SGHRS and CDR2 YFSETQ. This CDR3 is 13 amino acids long. Between the trimmed V and J ends, which lost 3 bases and 3 bases, there was a span of 10 bases. In DNA, the CDR3 is TGCGCCAGCAGCTCCGGGGGAATCTACGAGCAGTACTTC. It encodes CASSSGGIYEQYF.

Here the CDR3 reads CAWSDGAAYEQYF. The CDR3 DNA follows: TGTGCCTGGAGTGACGGGGCAGCCTACGAGCAGTACTTC. The chain uses TRBV30 and TRBJ2-7, with D possibly called TRBD1 or TRBD2 (5 bases each). V shed 1 base and J shed 2 bases, with 9 bases lying between them. This CDR3 has 13 amino acids. Germline V CDR1 and CDR2: GTSNPN, SVGIG (reference sequence).

This clonotype occurred once. The gene calls are TRBV7-8 and TRBJ2-7; a possible D gene is TRBD2 (5 bases). The V gene's germline CDR1 is SGHVS and CDR2 FQNEAQ. The CDR3 has 15 residues. With 4 bases removed from V and 2 bases from J, the gap between germline ends came to 15 bases. The CDR3 is CASSSRRGTTYEQYF. The CDR3 DNA reads TGTGCCAGCAGCTCAAGACGGGGAACAACCTACGAGCAGTACTTC.

The rearrangement uses TRBV5-1 and TRBJ1-2; D not resolved. The ends were cut back, 2 bases at V and 4 bases at J, with 12 bases in the middle. Looked up from germline, CDR1 is SGHRS and CDR2 is YFSETQ. This CDR3 comprises 14 residues. The CDR3 nucleotides read TGCGCCAGCAGCTTCAGAACAGAGGGCTATGGCTACACCTTC. Encoded protein: CASSFRTEGYGYTF.

The rearrangement links TRBV6-5 to TRBJ2-5; D not resolved. Germline V gene lookup returns CDR1 MNHEY and CDR2 SVGAGI. The CDR3 covers 13 residues. V was clipped by 2 bases and J by 13 bases, with 17 bases between them. CDR3 amino acids: CASSYRSGYSLYF. The CDR3, as DNA: TGTGCCAGCAGTTACCGTTCTGGCTACTCCTTGTACTTC.

The V and J genes are TRBV3-1 and TRBJ1-6; TRBD1 matches 10 bases. Per germline, CDR1 LGHDT and CDR2 YNNKEL (reference sequence). The V segment lost 3 bases and the J segment 10 bases; nucleotides outside the gene matches: 6. CDR3 size: 15 residues. CDR3 residues: CASSHSGTGASPLHF. As DNA, the CDR3 is TGTGCCAGCAGCCATTCCGGGACAGGGGCCTCACCCCTCCACTTT.

J is TRBJ2-3 and V is TRBV20-1; 12 bases agree with TRBD2. J lost 0 bases, V lost 5 bases, and 3 bases had no gene match. The CDR3 has 15 residues. Germline V gene lookup returns CDR1 DFQATT and CDR2 SNEGSKA (reference sequence). CDR3 region: CSAPTSGGSTDTQYF. The CDR3 coding sequence is TGCAGTGCTCCGACTAGCGGGGGTAGCACAGATACGCAGTATTTT.

The chain combines TRBV29-1 with TRBJ1-3; D uncertain. V lost 6 bases and J 0 bases, leaving 9 bases between the germline ends. CDR1 SQVTM and CDR2 ANQGSEA come from the germline V gene. This CDR3 comprises 13 residues. The CDR3 region has the DNA TGCAGCGTGAAAAAAACCTCTGGAAACACCATATATTTT. This gives the protein CSVKKTSGNTIYF.

V is TRBV15 and J is TRBJ2-7; either TRBD1 or TRBD2 may fit D (5 bases each). The CDR3 extends over 13 amino acids. The germline CDR1 and CDR2 sequences are LNHNV and YYDKDF (reference sequence). V dropped 3 bases and J dropped 9 bases, with 15 bases sitting between them. CDR3: CATSSTGRGGQYF. The CDR3 nucleotides are TGTGCCACCAGCAGCACAGGCCGTGGGGGGCAGTACTTC. Using reference TRBV15 and TRBJ2-7 for the parts outside the CDR3, the full variable domain is DAMVIQNPRYQVTQFGKPVTLSCSQTLNHNVMYWYQQKSSQAPKLLFHYYDKDFNNEADTPDNFQSRRPNTSFCFLDIRSPGLGDTAMYLCATSSTGRGGQYFGPGTRLTVT.

V gene TRBV4-3 combines with J gene TRBJ1-4; D unresolved. Germline CDR1 and CDR2: LGHNA and YSLEER. The CDR3 covers 15 residues. Trimming stripped 1 base from V and 0 bases from J, with 6 bases between. In nucleotides, the CDR3 is TGCGCCAGCAGCCAAGCCCGGTCAACTAATGAAAAACTGTTTTTT. It encodes CASSQARSTNEKLFF.

This clonotype was detected once. The rearrangement uses TRBV6-1 and TRBJ1-1; TRBD1 matches 9 bases. CDR3 length: 16 residues. Germline V gene data show CDR1 as MNHNS and CDR2 as SASEGT. The V gene end was trimmed by 3 bases and the J gene end by 1 base; junction bases not matched to a gene: 6. CDR3 protein: CASSDGTGWGNTEAFF. In nucleotides, the CDR3 is TGTGCCAGCAGTGATGGGACAGGGTGGGGGAACACTGAAGCTTTCTTT.